The TCR beta chain under discussion was sequenced for a study of blood T cells in healthy people across ages. Unmatched junction bases numbered 10, after V lost 5 bases and J lost 4 bases. The CDR3 is 15 residues long. Germline CDR1 LNHDA, CDR2 SQIVND (reference sequence). A second PCR of 7 to 11 cycles used a sample-barcoded 5' primer and a J-beta primer mix. TCRdb itself ran the 5' RACE reads through MiXCR, one entry per CDR3 protein. In the table there are around 320,000 distinct CDR3 sequences, around 29% of which are singletons. The chain recombines TRBV19 with TRBJ2-5; 7 nucleotides match TRBD2. The sample consisted of blood. The TCR comes from an older woman in good health. The CDR3 spells CASSGSGKARETQYF. CDR3 coding DNA: TGTGCCAGTAGTGGAAGCGGGAAAGCCAGAGAGACCCAGTACTTC.